The 21 T cell receptor beta chains listed next were all sequenced from one sample in a study of cytomegalovirus exposure and HLA in healthy donors. Primers: 60 Vbeta forward and 13 Jbeta reverse. Assay: immunoSEQ multiplex PCR; the TCRdb copy retains only in-frame clones and omits some. The sample has approximately 200,000 clones, 65% to 75% seen once. The sample consisted of PBMCs. The origin of the receptors is a man aged 25-45 years in good health and CMV-seropositive.

This clone has just a few counts. This rearrangement joins TRBV4-1 to TRBJ2-7; TRBD2 matches 8 bases. CDR1 and CDR2 from the germline V gene are MGHRA and YSYEKL. This CDR3 has 14 residues. The V and J ends lost 1 base and 3 bases, in that order; junction bases with no gene match: 2. The CDR3 sequence: CASSQVSGDYEQYF. CDR3 bases: TGCGCCAGCAGCCAAGTTAGCGGGGACTACGAGCAGTACTTC.

The chain carries TRBV29-1 and TRBJ2-5; D is uncertain. The CDR3 sequence is 10 residues long. V was pared by 3 bases and J by 5 bases, with 4 bases between. Germline CDR1 is SQVTM and CDR2 is ANQGSEA. The CDR3 nucleotides read TGCAGCGTTGATCTTGAGACCCAGTACTTC. It specifies CSVDLETQYF. Using reference TRBV29-1 and TRBJ2-5 for the parts outside the CDR3, the full variable domain is SAVISQKPSRDICQRGTSLTIQCQVDSQVTMMFWYRQQPGQSLTLIATANQGSEATYESGFVIDKFPISRPNLTFSTLTVSNMSPEDSSIYLCSVDLETQYFGPGTRLLVL.

V and J are TRBV6-6 and TRBJ1-3, with TRBD1 as a possible D gene (6 bases). The length of the CDR3 is 16 residues. V lost 1 base and J 6 bases, leaving 16 bases between the germline ends. Germline loops: CDR1 MNHNY, CDR2 SVGAGI (reference sequence). The CDR3 reads CASSYLKQGGANTIYF. The CDR3 nucleotides are TGTGCCAGCAGTTACTTAAAACAGGGAGGGGCAAACACCATATATTTT.

The chain recombines TRBV2 with TRBJ1-2; weak D call: TRBD1 (5 bases). CDR3 length equals 14 residues. V gave up 6 bases and J gave up 8 bases, with 19 bases separating them. Germline V CDR1 and CDR2: SNHLY, FYNNEI. The CDR3 DNA sequence: TGTGCCAGCAGGGAGGGGTCCCTAGGGGCAGGCTACACCTTC. Its translation: CASREGSLGAGYTF.

This chain links TRBV5-1 with TRBJ2-3; 12 nucleotides agree with TRBD2. The V segment lost 1 base and the J segment 3 bases; nucleotides outside the gene matches: 9. The germline V gene has CDR1 SGHRS and CDR2 YFSETQ. This CDR3 region has 18 residues. CDR3 region: CASSLSPSGRGRTDTQYF. The DNA for the CDR3 is TGCGCCAGCAGCTTGTCGCCTAGCGGGAGGGGCAGGACAGATACGCAGTATTTT.

The V and J genes are TRBV4-1 and TRBJ2-7; 7 bases are shared with TRBD1. The CDR3 is 22 amino acids. Germline values: CDR1 MGHRA, CDR2 YSYEKL. After removal of 0 bases from V and 1 base from J, the junction contained 24 bases not matched to a gene. CDR3 bases: TGCGCCAGCAGCCAAGATCGCCTTGGACAGGCATATCCTCTAACACGTTCCTACGAGCAGTACTTC. Translated, it gives CASSQDRLGQAYPLTRSYEQYF.

This clone was found a few times. The chain uses TRBV4-3 and TRBJ2-5; D may be TRBD2 (6 bases). The germline CDR1 and CDR2 sequences are LGHNA and YSLEER. This CDR3 is 13 amino acids long. Trimming pared 1 base from V and 3 bases from J, leaving 6 bases between. CDR3 bases: TGCGCCAGCAGCCAAGTAGCGGAAGAGACCCAGTACTTC. This sequence encodes CASSQVAEETQYF.

V gene TRBV6-1 combines with J gene TRBJ2-7, with a possible D match to TRBD1 (7 bases). Germline V gene lookup returns CDR1 MNHNS and CDR2 SASEGT. V lost 7 bases, J lost 7 bases, and 11 bases lay in between. This CDR3 is 11 amino acids long. DNA of the CDR3: TGTGCCAGCACAGGGGGGAGAGAGCAGTACTTC. Its translation is CASTGGREQYF.

This chain connects TRBV28 to TRBJ2-7; 10 nucleotides align to TRBD1. From germline, CDR1 is MDHEN and CDR2 SYDVKM. V was clipped by 6 bases and J by 6 bases; unmatched bases: 8. This CDR3 is built from 14 residues. The CDR3 nucleotides read TGTGCCAGCAGAACCGGGACAGGGGTTGGCGAGCAGTACTTC. Its translation: CASRTGTGVGEQYF.

In its sample, this clone was seen a few times. V usage is TRBV7-4 and J usage is TRBJ2-7, with D tentatively TRBD1 (5 bases). The CDR3 sequence is 13 residues long. Trimming shortened V by 7 bases and J by 2 bases, and 12 bases separated the two germline ends. CDR1 SGHVT and CDR2 SQSDAQ come from the germline V gene. This chain's CDR3 is CASTRTPTYEQYF. CDR3 DNA sequence: TGTGCCAGCACCCGGACACCAACCTACGAGCAGTACTTC.

This rearrangement joins TRBV7-2 to TRBJ2-4, with 14 bases identical to TRBD2. The germline gives CDR1 SGHTA, CDR2 FQGNSA. V lost 5 bases and J lost 6; bases outside the gene matches: 9. The CDR3 totals 17 residues. The CDR3 region has the DNA TGTGCCAGCAGCATGCGGACTAGCGGGGGGCTATCAAACATTCAGTACTTC. The encoded protein is CASSMRTSGGLSNIQYF.

J is TRBJ1-4 and V is TRBV29-1; D gene uncertain. Germline CDR1 reads SQVTM; CDR2 reads ANQGSEA. The V end lost 4 bases, the J end lost 0 bases, and 24 bases lay between the germline ends. The CDR3 spans 19 residues. CDR3 sequence reads: CSVVSREAGQRPTNEKLFF. For the CDR3, the DNA is TGCAGCGTTGTTTCGCGGGAGGCCGGGCAACGCCCAACTAATGAAAAACTGTTTTTT.

The CDR3, as DNA: TGTGCCAGCAGTCTCGGCCCCAGGGAGCAGTTCTTC. Amino acids: CASSLGPREQFF. V gene TRBV7-8 combines with J gene TRBJ2-1, with D unresolved. This CDR3 is 12 amino acids long. From germline, CDR1 is SGHVS and CDR2 FQNEAQ. With 6 bases removed from V and 10 bases from J, the gap between germline ends came to 13 bases.

The genes are TRBV4-3 and TRBJ1-2; 7 nucleotides agree with TRBD1. Germline-derived CDR1 and CDR2 are LGHNA and YSLEER. The CDR3 totals 15 residues. J gave up 2 bases and V 6 bases, and 9 bases lay outside the gene matches. CDR3 residues: CASRHSNRGNYGYTF. CDR3 in DNA: TGCGCCAGCAGGCACAGTAACAGGGGAAACTATGGCTACACCTTC.

The rearrangement joins TRBV7-9 to TRBJ2-7, with 9 positions matching TRBD2. The junction had 8 bases not matched to a gene; V was cut back by 5 bases and J by 3 bases. The CDR3 totals 15 residues. Germline V gene lookup returns CDR1 SEHNR and CDR2 FQNEAQ (reference sequence). Here the CDR3 reads CASSIGASGVYEQYF. CDR3 nucleotides: TGTGCCAGCAGCATCGGGGCTAGCGGGGTCTACGAGCAGTACTTC.

This chain links TRBV28 with TRBJ1-4; possibly TRBD1 for D (5 bases). The CDR3 consists of 14 residues. Germline assignment: CDR1 MDHEN and CDR2 SYDVKM. Trimming took 8 bases from V and 3 from J, leaving 13 bases between them. Written as DNA, the CDR3 is TGTGCCAGCGTGAATGGGGGGGCTAATGAAAAACTGTTTTTT. As protein: CASVNGGANEKLFF.

This chain uses TRBV5-1 with TRBJ2-1; 7 positions agree with TRBD2. The CDR3 is 15 residues long. In germline, CDR1 is SGHRS, CDR2 YFSETQ. Germline trimming cut 0 bases from V and 4 bases from J; bases unmatched to any gene: 4. Here the CDR3 reads CASSLDGTIYNEQFF. The CDR3 bases are TGCGCCAGCAGCTTGGACGGGACTATTTACAATGAGCAGTTCTTC.

Worth noting for this clone: In the same sample, other DNA sequences code for this CDR3. The chain has TRBV19 and TRBJ2-7, with 9 bases lining up with TRBD1. Trimming took 4 bases from V and 0 from J; bases not matched to a gene: 4. The CDR3 has 15 amino acids. CDR1 LNHDA and CDR2 SQIVND come from the germline V gene (reference sequence). The CDR3 sequence: CASSSPGQGSYEQYF. CDR3 sequence (DNA): TGTGCCAGTAGTAGCCCGGGACAGGGCTCCTACGAGCAGTACTTC.

The J gene is TRBJ2-7, the V gene TRBV2; 8 bases map to TRBD2. The germline CDR1 and CDR2 sequences are SNHLY and FYNNEI. Losses at the gene ends were 4 bases for V and 2 bases for J; bases not matched to a gene: 4. The CDR3 covers 14 residues. CDR3 amino acids: CASSGGGGPYEQYF. Written as DNA, the CDR3 is TGTGCCAGCAGTGGGGGCGGGGGGCCCTACGAGCAGTACTTC.

V gene TRBV29-1 combines with J gene TRBJ2-7; 9 bases are shared with TRBD1. Germline trimming cut 4 bases from V and 4 bases from J; bases unmatched to any gene: 11. CDR1 SQVTM and CDR2 ANQGSEA come from the germline V gene. This CDR3 contains 15 residues. The DNA for the CDR3 is TGCAGCGTTGTCCCCCAAGGGACAGGGTTTTACGAGCAGTACTTC. It translates to CSVVPQGTGFYEQYF.

This clone was seen more than once but under ten times. This sequence joins TRBV18 and TRBJ1-2; TRBD1 aligns across 7 bases. V lost 3 bases, J lost 3 bases, and 10 bases stayed unmatched. CDR1 and CDR2 (germline): KGHSH, LQKENI. This CDR3 has 16 amino acids. The CDR3 here is CASSPKPDRLYYGYTF. CDR3 nucleotide sequence: TGTGCCAGCTCACCTAAACCGGACAGGCTTTACTATGGCTACACCTTC.